One and the same sample provided the 6 T cell receptor beta chains below, sequenced in a study of blood T cell repertoires in COVID-19. Produced via immunoSEQ multiplex PCR; TCRdb's table is partial and in-frame only. Of around 110,000 clones in the sample, 90% were seen once. Material: peripheral blood. The receptors here all came from a human donor with active COVID-19. The donor label of this sample is uncertain.

The rearrangement uses TRBV19 and TRBJ1-4; perhaps TRBD1 as D (5 bases). This CDR3 contains 15 residues. V was clipped by 6 bases and J by 0 bases, with 11 bases between them. Germline V lookup: CDR1 LNHDA, CDR2 SQIVND (reference sequence). CDR3 amino acids: CASSLTGATNEKLFF. CDR3 in DNA: TGTGCCAGTAGCCTCACAGGTGCAACTAATGAAAAACTGTTTTTT.

The rearrangement joins TRBV7-9 to TRBJ2-1, with 8 bases aligning to TRBD2. Germline V gene data show CDR1 as SEHNR and CDR2 as FQNEAQ (reference sequence). This CDR3 is 16 amino acids long. The ends lost 5 bases at V and 1 base at J; junction bases unmatched: 7. Written as DNA, the CDR3 is TGTGCCAGCAGCCCGGGGGGGCCAAGTTCCTACAATGAGCAGTTCTTC. As protein: CASSPGGPSSYNEQFF.

This chain connects TRBV4-3 to TRBJ1-2; the match to TRBD1 covers 9 bases. Germline V gene lookup returns CDR1 LGHNA and CDR2 YSLEER. The CDR3 consists of 17 residues. The V and J ends lost 2 bases and 4 bases, in that order; junction bases with no gene match: 11. The CDR3 region is CASSQRSRDRALYGYTF. DNA of the CDR3: TGCGCCAGCAGCCAACGATCCCGGGACAGGGCCCTCTATGGCTACACCTTC.

The CDR3, as DNA: TGTGCCAGCTCAACGACTAGCGCTACAGATACGCAGTATTTT. It translates to CASSTTSATDTQYF. This sequence joins TRBV18 and TRBJ2-3, with 8 bases fitting TRBD2. The germline V gene encodes CDR1 KGHSH and CDR2 LQKENI. The CDR3 loop spans 14 amino acids. V lost 5 bases and J lost 3; bases outside the gene matches: 4.

The gene calls are TRBV7-2 and TRBJ1-6, with D possibly TRBD1 on 6 matching bases. The germline V gene has CDR1 SGHTA and CDR2 FQGNSA. Deletions cut 3 bases from V and 9 bases from J, with 12 bases between. The CDR3 is 14 residues long. For the CDR3, the DNA is TGTGCCAGCAGCTTGAAAATCAGGGGTTCACCCCTCCACTTT. Its translation: CASSLKIRGSPLHF.

This chain links TRBV5-8 with TRBJ1-1; no firm D call. Trimming removed 3 bases from V and 5 bases from J, with 14 bases in between. The CDR3 is 14 residues long. Germline V CDR1 and CDR2: SGHTS, YDEGEE. DNA for the CDR3: TGTGCCAGCAGCTGGCCCCGGGTGAGGACTGAAGCTTTCTTT. It specifies CASSWPRVRTEAFF.